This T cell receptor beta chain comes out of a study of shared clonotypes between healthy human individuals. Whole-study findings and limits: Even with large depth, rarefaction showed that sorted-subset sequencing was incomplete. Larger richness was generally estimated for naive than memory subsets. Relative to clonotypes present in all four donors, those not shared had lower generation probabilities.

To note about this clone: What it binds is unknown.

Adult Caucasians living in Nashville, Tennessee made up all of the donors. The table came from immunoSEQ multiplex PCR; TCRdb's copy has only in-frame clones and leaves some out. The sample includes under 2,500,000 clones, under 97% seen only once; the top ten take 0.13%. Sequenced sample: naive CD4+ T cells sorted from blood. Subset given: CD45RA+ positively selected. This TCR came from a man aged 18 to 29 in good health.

CDR3 protein: CAWRRGYNYGYTF. The CDR3 nucleotides read TGTGCCTGGAGGAGGGGTTACAACTATGGCTACACCTTC. The gene calls are TRBV30 and TRBJ1-2; D is possibly TRBD1 (5 bases). V was trimmed by 3 bases and J by 2 bases, leaving 10 bases between them. Per germline, CDR1 GTSNPN and CDR2 SVGIG (reference sequence). The CDR3 has 13 residues.